The 18 T cell receptor beta chains reported below all come from one sample, sequenced in a study of blood T cell repertoires in COVID-19. This table comes from immunoSEQ multiplex PCR, and its TCRdb copy is limited to in-frame clones, with some not included. The data contain over 150,000 clones, over 70% of them singletons. Material: peripheral blood. The receptors were sampled from a woman aged 60 to 75 with acute or convalescent COVID-19.

This chain connects TRBV19 to TRBJ1-6; 9 bases are shared with TRBD1. Germline CDR1 is LNHDA and CDR2 is SQIVND (reference sequence). CDR3 length equals 16 residues. Losses at the gene ends were 6 bases for V and 9 bases for J; bases not matched to a gene: 12. CDR3 DNA sequence: TGTGCCAGTAGCCTGGGCCGGGACAGGGTAATTTCACCCCTCCACTTT. Translation: CASSLGRDRVISPLHF. The variable domain in full, with the rest retrieved from reference TRBV19 and TRBJ1-6, is DGGITQSPKYLFRKEGQNVTLSCEQNLNHDAMYWYRQDPGQGLRLIYYSQIVNDFQKGDIAEGYSVSREKKESFPLTVTSAQKNPTAFYLCASSLGRDRVISPLHFGNGTRLTVT.

This rearrangement joins TRBV6-2 or TRBV6-3 to TRBJ1-1; 9 bases match TRBD1. V gave up 2 bases and J gave up 1 base; unmatched junction bases: 2. The CDR3 sequence is 15 residues long. The germline V gene has CDR1 MNHEY and CDR2 SVGEGT. The CDR3 reads CASSYGQGRNTEAFF. The CDR3 coding sequence is TGTGCCAGCAGTTACGGACAGGGGCGGAACACTGAAGCTTTCTTT.

V usage is TRBV5-6 and J usage is TRBJ2-2; D is undetermined. V gave up 6 bases and J gave up 2 bases, with 5 bases separating them. CDR1 SGHDT and CDR2 YYEEEE come from the germline V gene. The CDR3 has 12 residues. CDR3 DNA: TGTGCCAGCACCCTCAACACCGGGGAGCTGTTTTTT. Translated: CASTLNTGELFF. Full variable domain (remainder filled in from reference TRBV5-6 and TRBJ2-2): DAGVTQSPTHLIKTRGQQVTLRCSPKSGHDTVSWYQQALGQGPQFIFQYYEEEERQRGNFPDRFSGHQFPNYSSELNVNALLLGDSALYLCASTLNTGELFFGEGSRLTVL.

This chain uses TRBV5-1 with TRBJ2-7, with 10 positions matching TRBD1. The V and J ends lost 4 bases and 4 bases, in that order; junction bases with no gene match: 8. CDR1 and CDR2 (germline): SGHRS, YFSETQ. This CDR3 is 15 amino acids long. The CDR3 spells CASSPGTGVAYEQYF. CDR3 bases: TGCGCCAGCAGCCCCGGGACAGGGGTAGCTTACGAGCAGTACTTC.

The genes are TRBV9 and TRBJ2-5, with 13 bases lining up with TRBD2. Germline-derived CDR1 and CDR2 are SGDLS and YYNGEE. V shed 2 bases, J shed 4 bases, and the junction held 5 bases outside the gene matches. The CDR3 covers 16 residues. DNA for the CDR3: TGTGCCAGCAGCGTCTCGACTAGCGGGGGGCTAGAGACCCAGTACTTC. It codes for CASSVSTSGGLETQYF.

This sequence joins TRBV27 and TRBJ1-1; D is unresolved. Trimming pared 6 bases from V and 8 bases from J, leaving 16 bases between. CDR1 and CDR2 (germline): MNHEY, SMNVEV (reference sequence). The CDR3 sequence is 13 residues long. This CDR3 reads CASSQYRPREAFF. The DNA for the CDR3 is TGTGCCAGCAGCCAATACCGTCCCAGAGAAGCTTTCTTT.

CDR3 bases: TGTGCCAGCAGCTTAGCTAGCGGGGGGGTGAGAGATACGCAGTATTTT. Its protein is CASSLASGGVRDTQYF. The rearrangement joins TRBV7-2 to TRBJ2-3, with 11 positions matching TRBD2. The germline V gene encodes CDR1 SGHTA and CDR2 FQGNSA. The CDR3 runs to 16 residues. Trimming at V came to 0 bases and at J to 5 bases, leaving 4 bases not matched to a gene.

This clone occurred a few times. The chain recombines TRBV5-4 with TRBJ1-3; D not certain. The CDR3 is made up of 15 amino acids. Germline V gene data show CDR1 as SGHNT and CDR2 as YYREEE (reference sequence). Trimming removed 4 bases from V and 2 bases from J, with 13 bases in between. In DNA form, the CDR3 reads TGTGCCAGCAGCGCGGGCGAGAGGGCTGGAAACACCATATATTTT. Its protein product is CASSAGERAGNTIYF.

This clone was counted once. V is TRBV6-5 and J is TRBJ2-5; the match to TRBD2 covers 7 bases. Germline CDR1 is MNHEY and CDR2 is SVGAGI. The CDR3 extends over 13 amino acids. J lost 5 bases, V lost 5 bases, and 5 bases had no gene match. CDR3 sequence reads: CASSTGGKETQYF. The DNA of the CDR3 is TGTGCCAGCAGTACGGGGGGAAAGGAGACCCAGTACTTC.

The V call is TRBV6-4, the J call TRBJ2-7, with D possibly matching TRBD2 (5 bases). The CDR3 consists of 15 residues. Trimming shortened V by 8 bases and J by 4 bases, and 21 bases separated the two germline ends. Germline CDR1 reads MRHNA; CDR2 reads SNTAGT. In DNA, the CDR3 is TGTGCCAGCGTTCGTCCGGGATCTCAAGCGTACGAGCAGTACTTC. It is translated as CASVRPGSQAYEQYF.

The chain recombines TRBV9 with TRBJ1-6; TRBD1 matches 7 bases. In germline, CDR1 is SGDLS, CDR2 YYNGEE. The CDR3 spans 14 residues. Trimming cost V 4 bases and J 7 bases; bases outside gene matches: 5. CDR3: CASSLTGSNSPLHF. As DNA, the CDR3 is TGTGCCAGCAGCTTGACAGGGTCAAATTCACCCCTCCACTTT.

The chain links TRBV7-2 to TRBJ1-1; D uncertain. Germline V gene lookup returns CDR1 SGHTA and CDR2 FQGNSA. The CDR3 extends over 13 amino acids. V lost 2 bases and J 5 bases, leaving 9 bases between the germline ends. The CDR3 loop reads CASSLFRGTEAFF. In DNA form, the CDR3 reads TGTGCCAGCAGCTTATTCAGAGGAACTGAAGCTTTCTTT.

This clone appeared a single time. This sequence joins TRBV28 and TRBJ2-7; D call uncertain. The CDR3 has 14 amino acids. CDR1 MDHEN and CDR2 SYDVKM come from the germline V gene. Trimming shortened V by 3 bases and J by 5 bases, and 14 bases separated the two germline ends. CDR3 in amino acids: CASSFPPAGHEQYF. Written as DNA, the CDR3 is TGTGCCAGCAGTTTCCCGCCAGCAGGCCACGAGCAGTACTTC.

The J gene is TRBJ2-1, the V gene TRBV9, with TRBD2 identical over 10 bases. There are 17 residues in the CDR3. The ends lost 3 bases at V and 8 bases at J; junction bases unmatched: 14. CDR1 is SGDLS and CDR2 is YYNGEE in the germline V gene. CDR3 in DNA: TGTGCCAGCAGCGGAGGGGTACTAGCGGGGCTAGGGGATGAGCAGTTCTTC. It specifies CASSGGVLAGLGDEQFF.

V and J are TRBV2 and TRBJ2-3, with 8 bases that match TRBD2. Trimming cost V 6 bases and J 0 bases; bases outside gene matches: 8. The germline V gene has CDR1 SNHLY and CDR2 FYNNEI. The CDR3 length is 16 residues. The DNA of the CDR3 is TGTGCCAGCAGAGGTTATCGGGGGGGGAGCACAGATACGCAGTATTTT. Translation gives CASRGYRGGSTDTQYF.

Details on this clone: Other DNA sequences in this specimen translate into the identical CDR3. V is TRBV5-4 and J is TRBJ2-3; D possibly corresponds to TRBD1 (6 bases). This CDR3 spans 14 amino acids. Germline-derived CDR1 and CDR2 are SGHNT and YYREEE (reference sequence). The V gene lost 4 bases and the J gene lost 2 bases, with 11 bases spanning the gap. CDR3 DNA: TGTGCCAGCAGCCTACAGGGCCCCACAGATACGCAGTATTTT. Translated: CASSLQGPTDTQYF.

The chain carries TRBV6-5 and TRBJ1-3; the match to TRBD1 covers 7 bases. Germline V gene data show CDR1 as MNHEY and CDR2 as SVGAGI. The V gene end was trimmed by 10 bases and the J gene end by 0 bases; junction bases not matched to a gene: 9. The length of the CDR3 is 15 residues. CDR3 nucleotide sequence: TGTGCCACCTGTCCATGGGACAGCTCTGGAAACACCATATATTTT. This translates into CATCPWDSSGNTIYF.

This chain links TRBV9 with TRBJ2-5, with 12 bases matching TRBD2. J gave up 1 base and V 3 bases, and 10 bases lay outside the gene matches. CDR3 length equals 18 residues. Germline V gene sequence: CDR1 SGDLS, CDR2 YYNGEE. The CDR3 DNA sequence: TGTGCCAGCAGCGCCCTCCCCCTGACTAGCGGGGGCCAAGAGACCCAGTACTTC. It translates to CASSALPLTSGGQETQYF. The whole variable domain, remainder taken from reference TRBV9 and TRBJ2-5, is DSGVTQTPKHLITATGQRVTLRCSPRSGDLSVYWYQQSLDQGLQFLIQYYNGEERAKGNILERFSAQQFPDLHSELNLSSLELGDSALYFCASSALPLTSGGQETQYFGPGTRLLVL.